A selection of T cell receptor beta chains follows, all from one sample in a study of early T cells in non-severe SARS-CoV-2 infection. TCRdb recomputed calls from the 5' RACE reads with MiXCR, one row per CDR3 protein. The data show some 50,000 distinct CDR3 sequences, 3.5% to 5% seen once. The sequenced material came from whole blood. The receptors shown here come from an adult who was a healthcare worker with PCR-confirmed SARS-CoV-2 infection or an uninfected control (not recorded which). CDR3s include the opening cysteine and the closing phenylalanine or tryptophan. Fields, in order: CDR3 DNA, CDR3 protein, J gene, D gene, V gene, clone size. D genes are given only for firm matches. The size entry is marked missing in some rows and otherwise reads once, few, many or a size class.

CDR3nt: TGTGCCAGTAGTGTTCTAGCGGGGACTAACAATGAGCAGTTCTTC; CDR3aa: CASSVLAGTNNEQFF; j_gene: TRBJ2-1; d_gene: TRBD2; v_gene: TRBV19; abundance: many
CDR3nt: TGTGCCAGCAGCTTAGGCCCTAGCGGGGGGGCCGATACGCAGTATTTT; CDR3aa: CASSLGPSGGADTQYF; j_gene: TRBJ2-3; d_gene: TRBD2; v_gene: TRBV7-6; abundance: many
CDR3nt: TGCAGTGCTAGTAGCTCAACTAATGAAAAACTGTTTTTT; CDR3aa: CSASSSTNEKLFF; j_gene: TRBJ1-4; d_gene: -; v_gene: TRBV20-1; abundance: few
CDR3nt: TGTGCCTGGAGTGTCACAGATACGCAGTATTTT; CDR3aa: CAWSVTDTQYF; j_gene: TRBJ2-3; d_gene: -; v_gene: TRBV30; abundance: many
CDR3nt: TGTGCCAGCAGTTCGGGACTAGCGGGGGGCTACGGCACAGATACGCAGTATTTT; CDR3aa: CASSSGLAGGYGTDTQYF; j_gene: TRBJ2-3; d_gene: TRBD2; v_gene: TRBV27; abundance: many
CDR3nt: TGTGCCAGCAGCTTAGAGGGAAGCTCCTACAATGAGCAGTTCTTC; CDR3aa: CASSLEGSSYNEQFF; j_gene: TRBJ2-1; d_gene: -; v_gene: TRBV7-2; abundance: many
CDR3nt: TGTGCCAGCAGTTCGACTGGGGAGCAGTACTTC; CDR3aa: CASSSTGEQYF; j_gene: TRBJ2-7; d_gene: -; v_gene: TRBV12-3/TRBV12-4; abundance: -
CDR3nt: TGTGCCAGCAGCTTATGGCAGGGGTCAGGCAATGAGCAGTTCTTC; CDR3aa: CASSLWQGSGNEQFF; j_gene: TRBJ2-1; d_gene: -; v_gene: TRBV7-8; abundance: -
CDR3nt: TGTGCCAGCAGGTCCCTAGCGGGAGAGTTACCTACGCAGTATTTT; CDR3aa: CASRSLAGELPTQYF; j_gene: TRBJ2-3; d_gene: TRBD2; v_gene: TRBV11-2; abundance: many
CDR3nt: TGTGCCAGCAGCTTTGACTCCGGGGACACTGAAGCTTTCTTT; CDR3aa: CASSFDSGDTEAFF; j_gene: TRBJ1-1; d_gene: -; v_gene: TRBV7-2; abundance: many
CDR3nt: TGTGCCAGCACCCCCTTTGGAGGAGGGAATGAAAAACTGTTTTTT; CDR3aa: CASTPFGGGNEKLFF; j_gene: TRBJ1-4; d_gene: -; v_gene: TRBV12-3/TRBV12-4; abundance: many
CDR3nt: TGTGCCAGCAGCTTGGTAAGTGACGGGACTAGCATCCACAATGAGCAGTTCTTC; CDR3aa: CASSLVSDGTSIHNEQFF; j_gene: TRBJ2-1; d_gene: TRBD2; v_gene: TRBV5-6; abundance: -
CDR3nt: TGCGCCAGCAGCTTGCCAGCGGGGGGCTCAAGCACAGATACGCAGTATTTT; CDR3aa: CASSLPAGGSSTDTQYF; j_gene: TRBJ2-3; d_gene: TRBD2; v_gene: TRBV5-1; abundance: few
CDR3nt: TGTGCCAGCAGTTCCGACAGGGGCGCTGAAGCTTTCTTT; CDR3aa: CASSSDRGAEAFF; j_gene: TRBJ1-1; d_gene: TRBD1; v_gene: TRBV2; abundance: -
CDR3nt: TGTGCCAGCAGTTTCGGTGGCGGGAGGAAAAACATTCAGTACTTC; CDR3aa: CASSFGGGRKNIQYF; j_gene: TRBJ2-4; d_gene: TRBD2; v_gene: TRBV12-3/TRBV12-4; abundance: many
CDR3nt: TGTGCCAGCAGCTACGACGGAAGACCTATAAATGGCTACACCTTC; CDR3aa: CASSYDGRPINGYTF; j_gene: TRBJ1-2; d_gene: -; v_gene: TRBV7-9; abundance: few
CDR3nt: TGTGCCAGCAGCTTAGGGGGGAGAATGCATCAGCCCCAGCATTTT; CDR3aa: CASSLGGRMHQPQHF; j_gene: TRBJ1-5; d_gene: -; v_gene: TRBV7-8; abundance: many
CDR3nt: TGTGCCAGTAGCCCGTTGGGTGTGGGGACGGATACGCAGTATTTT; CDR3aa: CASSPLGVGTDTQYF; j_gene: TRBJ2-3; d_gene: -; v_gene: TRBV19; abundance: few
CDR3nt: TGTGCCAGCAGACCCGGGACAGGGGGCGGCTATGGCTACACCTTC; CDR3aa: CASRPGTGGGYGYTF; j_gene: TRBJ1-2; d_gene: TRBD1; v_gene: TRBV6-5; abundance: few
CDR3nt: TGCAGCGTTGAGGGGCGTCGGGCTGAAGCTTTCTTT; CDR3aa: CSVEGRRAEAFF; j_gene: TRBJ1-1; d_gene: -; v_gene: TRBV29-1; abundance: many
CDR3nt: TGTGCCACCAGTGATCCCGGGACAGGGGTGAGGGGCAATGAGCAGTTCTTC; CDR3aa: CATSDPGTGVRGNEQFF; j_gene: TRBJ2-1; d_gene: TRBD1; v_gene: TRBV24-1; abundance: many
CDR3nt: TGCAGTGCTAGAGGTTCAGGGGGCTGGCAAGAGACCCAGTACTTC; CDR3aa: CSARGSGGWQETQYF; j_gene: TRBJ2-5; d_gene: TRBD1; v_gene: TRBV20-1; abundance: many
CDR3nt: TGTGCCAGCAGCCGAGGGACAGTGGGAAGCAATCAGCCCCAGCATTTT; CDR3aa: CASSRGTVGSNQPQHF; j_gene: TRBJ1-5; d_gene: TRBD1; v_gene: TRBV12-3/TRBV12-4; abundance: many
CDR3nt: TGCGCCAGCAGCTTGGTTGTCCAGGGGGGATATAATGAGCAGTTCTTC; CDR3aa: CASSLVVQGGYNEQFF; j_gene: TRBJ2-1; d_gene: -; v_gene: TRBV5-1; abundance: many
CDR3nt: TGCAGTGCTAGAGTGGGACCAAGCTCCTACAATGAGCAGTTCTTC; CDR3aa: CSARVGPSSYNEQFF; j_gene: TRBJ2-1; d_gene: -; v_gene: TRBV20-1; abundance: many
CDR3nt: TGTGCCAGCAGCTCTAGCGGGGGCTACGAGCAGTACTTC; CDR3aa: CASSSSGGYEQYF; j_gene: TRBJ2-7; d_gene: TRBD2; v_gene: TRBV12-3/TRBV12-4; abundance: many
CDR3nt: TGTGCCACCAGCAGGAGATCAGACACTGAAGCTTTCTTT; CDR3aa: CATSRRSDTEAFF; j_gene: TRBJ1-1; d_gene: -; v_gene: TRBV15; abundance: few
CDR3nt: TGCAGTGCTAGAGTACTAGCGGGGCTTAACAATGAGCAGTTCTTC; CDR3aa: CSARVLAGLNNEQFF; j_gene: TRBJ2-1; d_gene: TRBD2; v_gene: TRBV20-1; abundance: -
CDR3nt: TGTGCCAGCACCCCGGGACCCCGGGATGATGAGCAGTTCTTC; CDR3aa: CASTPGPRDDEQFF; j_gene: TRBJ2-1; d_gene: -; v_gene: TRBV5-5; abundance: -
CDR3nt: TGTGCCAGCAGCACATTACTACGGGGTGAGCAGTTCTTC; CDR3aa: CASSTLLRGEQFF; j_gene: TRBJ2-1; d_gene: -; v_gene: TRBV9; abundance: -